One and the same sample provided the 32 T cell receptor beta chains below, sequenced in a study of T-cell memory formation after mild COVID-19 (dated by TCRdb to the early 2020s). The method was 5' RACE. Sequenced using an Illumina NovaSeq 6000. The public reads were reanalyzed by TCRdb: fastp trimming at Q25, MiXCR alignment, in-frame beta chains only. A single entry per CDR3 protein holds the most common genes and DNA from its merged rows. Within this sample are about 180,000 distinct CDR3 sequences, with approximately 16% of them counted one time only. Together, the top ten hold approximately 2% of the sample. Sequencing was performed on PBMCs or a T cell subset sorted from them (not recorded which). The source is an adult woman who had mild COVID-19 (a few samples of this study predate the infection). The sample titles of this study are shuffled in the database, so cell type and time point are left out; the donor was told from shared clones.

This chain uses TRBV12-3 or TRBV12-4 with TRBJ1-2; tentative D call: TRBD1 (6 bases). The ends were cut back, 7 bases at V and 1 base at J, with 10 bases in the middle. The CDR3 length is 13 residues. For the CDR3, the DNA is TGTGCCAGCATCGGGACATATAACTATGGCTACACCTTC. It yields the protein CASIGTYNYGYTF.

The V gene is TRBV6-1, the J gene TRBJ2-1; 10 bases fit TRBD2. Losses at the gene ends were 8 bases for V and 8 bases for J; bases not matched to a gene: 3. The CDR3 sequence is 12 residues long. The germline V gene has CDR1 MNHNS and CDR2 SASEGT. Written as DNA, the CDR3 is TGTGCCAGCTCTAGCGGGAGCTATGAGCAGTTCTTC. Residues: CASSSGSYEQFF.

The rearrangement links TRBV11-1 to TRBJ2-3, with 7 bases aligning to TRBD2. CDR1 and CDR2 (germline): SGHAT, FQDESV (reference sequence). Trimming took 2 bases from V and 3 from J; bases not matched to a gene: 14. The CDR3 extends over 18 amino acids. The chain's CDR3 is CASSLNPGRTSETDTQYF. The CDR3 DNA follows: TGTGCCAGCAGCTTAAACCCCGGTCGCACTAGCGAGACAGATACGCAGTATTTT.

The J gene is TRBJ1-1, the V gene TRBV3-1; 11 bases align to TRBD1. The CDR3 contains 13 residues. V shed 4 bases and J 8 bases; nucleotides not matched to a gene: 3. Germline lookup yields CDR1 LGHDT and CDR2 YNNKEL (reference sequence). The CDR3 sequence is CASSPGQGAEAFF. The CDR3 nucleotides read TGTGCCAGCAGCCCCGGACAGGGGGCAGAAGCTTTCTTT.

This clonotype was counted ten times or more. The gene calls are TRBV2 and TRBJ2-5; no clear D. The CDR3 contains 11 residues. Germline V lookup: CDR1 SNHLY, CDR2 FYNNEI. Trimming removed 6 bases at V and 2 bases at J, with 4 bases between. CDR3 DNA: TGTGCCAGCAGACAGCAAGAGACCCAGTACTTC. The encoded protein is CASRQQETQYF.

This clonotype was seen a handful of times. This chain uses TRBV7-3 with TRBJ2-1; maybe TRBD1 (6 bases). The V end was cut by 0 bases, the J end by 8 bases, with 14 bases between. Germline V gene data show CDR1 as SGHTA and CDR2 as FQGTGA. This CDR3 contains 15 residues. The CDR3 spells CASSLTPTGQHEQFF. CDR3 coding DNA: TGTGCCAGCAGCTTAACCCCCACAGGGCAGCATGAGCAGTTCTTC.

This clonotype has at least ten counts. This rearrangement joins TRBV27 to TRBJ2-7, with D uncertain. The V and J ends lost 5 bases and 2 bases respectively, with 10 bases between them. Germline V gives CDR1 MNHEY, CDR2 SMNVEV (reference sequence). The CDR3 contains 13 residues. CDR3 sequence (DNA): TGTGCCAGCAGTCCGGGTCGGACCTACGAGCAGTACTTC. Its protein is CASSPGRTYEQYF.

CDR3 loop: CASSSRGDTGELFF. CDR3 nucleotides: TGTGCCAGCAGTTCGAGGGGGGACACCGGGGAGCTGTTTTTT. V is TRBV6-2 or TRBV6-3 and J is TRBJ2-2, with D tentatively TRBD1 or TRBD2 (6 bases each). The CDR3 spans 14 residues. V dropped 4 bases and J dropped 3 bases, with 9 bases sitting between them. Germline V gives CDR1 MNHEY, CDR2 SVGEGT.

The chain couples TRBV7-9 to TRBJ1-5, with D tentatively TRBD1 (5 bases). V gave up 0 bases and J gave up 6 bases, with 12 bases separating them. The V gene's germline CDR1 is SEHNR and CDR2 FQNEAQ (reference sequence). This CDR3 comprises 15 residues. The CDR3 protein is CASSLAEGRGQPQHF. The CDR3 bases are TGTGCCAGCAGCTTAGCGGAGGGGAGAGGTCAGCCCCAGCATTTT.

This clonotype was counted many times. This sequence joins TRBV6-5 and TRBJ2-1; no firm D call. CDR3 length: 14 residues. Deletions cut 2 bases from V and 4 bases from J, with 9 bases between. CDR1 is MNHEY and CDR2 is SVGAGI in the germline V gene. CDR3 coding DNA: TGTGCCAGCAGTTACAGGGATCGGTACAATGAGCAGTTCTTC. As protein: CASSYRDRYNEQFF.

This clonotype has just a few counts. The rearrangement links TRBV12-3 or TRBV12-4 to TRBJ2-1, with D unclear. Between the trimmed V and J ends, which lost 7 bases and 0 bases, there was a span of 7 bases. This CDR3 has 13 amino acids. As DNA, the CDR3 is TGTGCCAGCATAAGGAGCTCCTACAATGAGCAGTTCTTC. Protein sequence: CASIRSSYNEQFF.

The chain employs TRBV12-3 or TRBV12-4 and TRBJ1-5; perhaps TRBD1 as D (6 bases). This CDR3 region has 15 residues. Trimming left V 3 bases short and J 0 bases short, with 9 bases between. CDR3 amino acids: CASSLTGNSNQPQHF. In DNA, the CDR3 is TGTGCCAGCAGTTTGACAGGTAATAGCAATCAGCCCCAGCATTTT.

J is TRBJ1-5 and V is TRBV6-5; 8 bases agree with TRBD1. This CDR3 has 15 amino acids. The germline gives CDR1 MNHEY, CDR2 SVGAGI. Germline trimming cut 5 bases from V and 4 bases from J; bases unmatched to any gene: 7. This CDR3 is CASSRQGRNNQPQHF. In DNA form, the CDR3 reads TGTGCCAGCAGTAGACAGGGGAGGAATAATCAGCCCCAGCATTTT.

The chain is built from TRBV10-3 and TRBJ2-3, with 9 bases fitting TRBD1. Trimming at V came to 6 bases and at J to 4 bases, leaving 5 bases not matched to a gene. Per the germline V gene, CDR1 is ENHRY and CDR2 is SYGVKD. The CDR3 length is 14 residues. This CDR3 reads CAISRDRAPDTQYF. For the CDR3, the DNA is TGTGCCATCAGCCGGGACAGGGCCCCAGATACGCAGTATTTT.

This clonotype was recorded a few times. The chain joins TRBV20-1 to TRBJ2-7; tentative D call: TRBD1 (5 bases). With 5 bases removed from V and 4 bases from J, the gap between germline ends came to 21 bases. This CDR3 is 15 amino acids long. Germline values: CDR1 DFQATT, CDR2 SNEGSKA (reference sequence). CDR3 sequence (DNA): TGCAGTGCTCCGCCGTTCAGCCTGGGGCATTACGAGCAGTACTTC. The encoded protein is CSAPPFSLGHYEQYF.

In nucleotides, the CDR3 is TGTGCCTGGAGTGTAGCGGGGGCTAACACCATATATTTT. Protein: CAWSVAGANTIYF. The chain is built from TRBV30 and TRBJ1-3, with D possibly being TRBD1 (6 bases). CDR1 and CDR2 (germline): GTSNPN, SVGIG (reference sequence). CDR3 length: 13 residues. Trimming shortened V by 0 bases and J by 7 bases, and 10 bases separated the two germline ends.

The rearrangement uses TRBV29-1 and TRBJ2-7, with 8 positions matching TRBD1. Germline assignment: CDR1 SQVTM and CDR2 ANQGSEA. After removal of 7 bases from V and 2 bases from J, the junction contained 7 bases not matched to a gene. The CDR3 is 13 amino acids. DNA for the CDR3: TGCAGCGGCGGGGACAGGCTGACCTACGAGCAGTACTTC. It yields the protein CSGGDRLTYEQYF.

The sample holds a few counts of this clonotype. This rearrangement joins TRBV18 to TRBJ1-1, with D tentatively TRBD1 (6 bases). CDR3 length: 14 amino acids. The V end was cut by 3 bases, the J end by 5 bases, with 13 bases between. CDR1 is KGHSH, CDR2 LQKENI, per germline. CDR3 protein: CASSPTGRRTEAFF. The CDR3, as DNA: TGTGCCAGCTCACCTACAGGGAGGAGGACTGAAGCTTTCTTT.

The genes are TRBV15 and TRBJ2-4; D is uncertain. The CDR3 runs to 16 residues. V was trimmed by 5 bases and J by 2 bases, leaving 16 bases between them. Germline assignment: CDR1 LNHNV and CDR2 YYDKDF (reference sequence). The CDR3 protein is CATSGSGSPTKNIQYF. The CDR3 DNA is TGTGCCACCAGCGGTTCCGGGTCCCCGACCAAAAACATTCAGTACTTC.

This sequence joins TRBV25-1 and TRBJ1-2; 8 positions agree with TRBD1. Germline loops: CDR1 MGHDK, CDR2 SYGVNS. The CDR3 has 15 residues. Unmatched junction bases numbered 10, after V lost 5 bases and J lost 5 bases. The CDR3 DNA reads TGTGCCAGCAGTTCCCCTAAGACAGGGGAATATGGCTACACCTTC. Its translation: CASSSPKTGEYGYTF.

V gene TRBV29-1 combines with J gene TRBJ2-1; 13 nucleotides align to TRBD2. Germline-derived CDR1 and CDR2 are SQVTM and ANQGSEA. The V segment lost 7 bases and the J segment 6 bases; nucleotides outside the gene matches: 6. There are 14 residues in the CDR3. CDR3 loop: CSGRGLAGFNEQFF. The CDR3 DNA is TGCAGCGGCCGGGGACTAGCGGGGTTCAATGAGCAGTTCTTC.

This clonotype has a handful of counts. The genes are TRBV24-1 and TRBJ2-1; D is perhaps TRBD1 or TRBD2 (6 bases each). V gave up 7 bases and J gave up 8 bases, with 11 bases separating them. CDR1 is KGHDR and CDR2 is SFDVKD in the germline V gene. The CDR3 has 12 residues. CDR3 in amino acids: CATRRGEDEQFF. CDR3 DNA: TGTGCCACCAGAAGGGGGGAGGATGAGCAGTTCTTC.

The gene calls are TRBV24-1 and TRBJ2-6, with 7 bases that match TRBD1. Germline V gene sequence: CDR1 KGHDR, CDR2 SFDVKD. The CDR3 loop spans 16 amino acids. The ends lost 3 bases at V and 2 bases at J; junction bases unmatched: 3. The CDR3 sequence is CATSDTTGTGANVLTF. The CDR3, as DNA: TGTGCCACCAGTGATACGACAGGGACTGGGGCCAACGTCCTGACTTTC.

This clonotype came up a few times. The chain employs TRBV24-1 and TRBJ2-7; tentative D call: TRBD2 (6 bases). Germline loops: CDR1 KGHDR, CDR2 SFDVKD. The CDR3 extends over 14 amino acids. The V end lost 8 bases, the J end lost 3 bases, and 16 bases lay between the germline ends. CDR3 in DNA: TGTGCCACCATGTCCGGCCGCGGGGACTACGAGCAGTACTTC. Amino acid sequence: CATMSGRGDYEQYF.

This clonotype was counted between two and nine times. The genes are TRBV7-9 and TRBJ1-2; TRBD1 aligns across 8 bases. The junction had 4 bases not matched to a gene; V was cut back by 5 bases and J by 11 bases. Germline-derived CDR1 and CDR2 are SEHNR and FQNEAQ (reference sequence). This CDR3 is 11 amino acids long. CDR3 in amino acids: CASSEDRAYTF. CDR3 DNA sequence: TGTGCCAGCAGCGAGGACAGGGCTTACACCTTC. The entire variable domain, with the rest obtained from reference TRBV7-9 and TRBJ1-2, is as follows: DTGVSQNPRHKITKRGQNVTFRCDPISEHNRLYWYRQTLGQGPEFLTYFQNEAQLEKSRLLSDRFSAERPKGSFSTLEIQRTEQGDSAMYLCASSEDRAYTFGSGTRLTVV.

This clonotype was recorded many times. J is TRBJ2-2 and V is TRBV7-3, with D uncertain. V was trimmed by 3 bases and J by 6 bases, leaving 11 bases between them. The CDR3 loop spans 14 amino acids. CDR1 SGHTA and CDR2 FQGTGA come from the germline V gene. Here the CDR3 reads CASSFYGGPGELFF. The CDR3 nucleotides read TGTGCCAGCAGCTTCTACGGTGGCCCCGGGGAGCTGTTTTTT.

The chain combines TRBV9 with TRBJ2-2; TRBD2 agrees at 16 bases. Germline lookup yields CDR1 SGDLS and CDR2 YYNGEE. The CDR3 sequence is 18 residues long. Trimming cost V 4 bases and J 4 bases; bases outside gene matches: 7. CDR3 nucleotides: TGTGCCAGCAGCCCCCCGGGACTAGCGGGAGGGGGCACCGGGGAGCTGTTTTTT. Its protein is CASSPPGLAGGGTGELFF. Based on the CDR3 plus reference TRBV9 and TRBJ2-2, the full variable domain is DSGVTQTPKHLITATGQRVTLRCSPRSGDLSVYWYQQSLDQGLQFLIQYYNGEERAKGNILERFSAQQFPDLHSELNLSSLELGDSALYFCASSPPGLAGGGTGELFFGEGSRLTVL.

The V gene is TRBV19, the J gene TRBJ1-5; the match to TRBD1 covers 11 bases. The J segment lost 7 bases and the V segment lost 5 bases, leaving 10 bases of the junction unmatched. This CDR3 is built from 16 residues. The V gene's germline CDR1 is LNHDA and CDR2 SQIVND (reference sequence). CDR3 DNA sequence: TGTGCCAGTAGTCTGAGGGACAGGGGGGCGGGCCAGCCCCAGCATTTT. Amino acid sequence: CASSLRDRGAGQPQHF.

The rearrangement uses TRBV7-6 and TRBJ2-5; 7 nucleotides match TRBD1. CDR3 length: 13 residues. V lost 4 bases and J lost 4; bases outside the gene matches: 3. Germline CDR1 is SGHVS and CDR2 is FNYEAQ. The CDR3 sequence: CASSSNRGETQYF. The CDR3 DNA reads TGTGCCAGCAGCTCGAACAGGGGAGAGACCCAGTACTTC.

This clonotype was counted at least ten times. This chain uses TRBV6-5 with TRBJ1-1; D gene uncertain. Germline assignment: CDR1 MNHEY and CDR2 SVGAGI. V dropped 5 bases and J dropped 1 base, with 11 bases sitting between them. CDR3 size: 14 residues. CDR3 sequence (DNA): TGTGCCAGCAGTCTTGGACGGAGGAACACTGAAGCTTTCTTT. Translating gives CASSLGRRNTEAFF.

The chain is built from TRBV18 and TRBJ2-1; 12 bases are a match to TRBD1. Germline V gene data show CDR1 as KGHSH and CDR2 as LQKENI. The length of the CDR3 is 16 residues. V trimming: 4 bases; J trimming: 5 bases; junction bases outside the gene matches: 6. CDR3 nucleotides: TGTGCCAGCTCACGGGGGGACAGGGGGCTTAACAATGAGCAGTTCTTC. This codes for CASSRGDRGLNNEQFF.

The chain employs TRBV5-6 and TRBJ2-7; D is undetermined. The V and J ends lost 4 bases and 2 bases respectively, with 10 bases between them. Germline CDR1 reads SGHDT; CDR2 reads YYEEEE. The CDR3 has 13 residues. CDR3 DNA sequence: TGTGCCAGCAGCCGGATGTCTACCTACGAGCAGTACTTC. Its protein product is CASSRMSTYEQYF.